These 17 T cell receptor beta chains were sequenced from one sample in a study of blood T cell repertoires in COVID-19. Repertoires were generated with immunoSEQ multiplex PCR, while TCRdb's copy carries only in-frame clones and drops some. The table includes 150,000 to 160,000 clones, around 85% detected once. The specimen was peripheral blood. The source is a man aged 55 to 70 with COVID-19, enrolled during active disease.

The gene calls are TRBV18 and TRBJ1-5, with D unclear. CDR1 is KGHSH, CDR2 LQKENI, per germline. The CDR3 covers 15 residues. Between the trimmed V and J ends, which lost 3 bases and 0 bases, there was a span of 9 bases. The CDR3 DNA is TGTGCCAGCTCACCGCGAGAAGTTAGCAATCAGCCCCAGCATTTT. Its protein product is CASSPREVSNQPQHF.

The J gene is TRBJ1-4, the V gene TRBV5-4; 7 positions agree with TRBD1. V was clipped by 3 bases and J by 7 bases; unmatched bases: 15. This CDR3 is 17 amino acids long. Germline loops: CDR1 SGHNT, CDR2 YYREEE (reference sequence). This CDR3 reads CASSSKFEGASREKLFF. CDR3 nucleotides: TGTGCCAGCAGCTCGAAGTTCGAGGGGGCCTCGCGTGAAAAACTGTTTTTT.

V usage is TRBV5-6 and J usage is TRBJ2-7; 10 positions match TRBD2. There are 15 residues in the CDR3. V lost 0 bases and J lost 0; bases outside the gene matches: 0. Germline-derived CDR1 and CDR2 are SGHDT and YYEEEE. The CDR3 spells CASSLVAGGSYEQYF. Written as DNA, the CDR3 is TGTGCCAGCAGCTTGGTAGCGGGGGGCTCCTACGAGCAGTACTTC.

J is TRBJ1-5 and V is TRBV5-4; 8 nucleotides match TRBD1. CDR3 size: 15 residues. The ends lost 4 bases at V and 1 base at J; junction bases unmatched: 4. Germline-derived CDR1 and CDR2 are SGHNT and YYREEE (reference sequence). This CDR3 reads CASSKDRGSNQPQHF. Here the CDR3 DNA reads TGTGCCAGCAGCAAAGACAGGGGAAGCAATCAGCCCCAGCATTTT.

This clone appeared a single time. V and J are TRBV7-8 and TRBJ1-1; 7 nucleotides agree with TRBD1. Germline CDR1 reads SGHVS; CDR2 reads FQNEAQ. The CDR3 is 16 amino acids. The junction had 9 bases not matched to a gene; V was cut back by 5 bases and J by 0 bases. CDR3 nucleotide sequence: TGTGCCAGCAGCCCGCGGGACAGAACCATGAACACTGAAGCTTTCTTT. Translated, it gives CASSPRDRTMNTEAFF. Full variable domain (remainder filled in from reference TRBV7-8 and TRBJ1-1): GAGVSQSPRYKVAKRGQDVALRCDPISGHVSLFWYQQALGQGPEFLTYFQNEAQLDKSGLPSDRFFAERPEGSVSTLKIQRTQQEDSAVYLCASSPRDRTMNTEAFFGQGTRLTVV.

The rearrangement joins TRBV19 to TRBJ1-4, with D possibly TRBD1 on 6 matching bases. Germline CDR1 reads LNHDA; CDR2 reads SQIVND (reference sequence). The CDR3 consists of 15 residues. V was cut by 9 bases and J by 4 bases, with 18 bases left in between. CDR3: CASLYTQGHNEKLFF. The CDR3 DNA sequence: TGTGCCAGCCTGTACACCCAGGGACATAATGAAAAACTGTTTTTT.

The genes are TRBV6-6 and TRBJ1-2; TRBD1 is a possible D gene (6 bases). Trimming took 5 bases from V and 8 from J, leaving 18 bases between them. From germline, CDR1 is MNHNY and CDR2 SVGAGI (reference sequence). The CDR3 totals 14 residues. In DNA, the CDR3 is TGTGCCAGCAGTCCCTTACCAGGGGCCGAGGGCTACACCTTC. Amino acids: CASSPLPGAEGYTF.

A few counts support this clone. V gene TRBV6-6 combines with J gene TRBJ1-5, with TRBD1 identical over 11 bases. Unmatched junction bases numbered 5, after V lost 8 bases and J lost 2 bases. In germline, CDR1 is MNHNY, CDR2 SVGAGI (reference sequence). This CDR3 has 15 amino acids. The CDR3 spells CASGRDRGGNQPQHF. DNA for the CDR3: TGTGCCAGCGGCCGGGACAGGGGGGGCAATCAGCCCCAGCATTTT.

This chain connects TRBV11-2 to TRBJ2-7, with 14 bases fitting TRBD2. The CDR3 contains 15 residues. The germline V gene has CDR1 SGHAT and CDR2 FQNNGV. V shed 4 bases and J 6 bases; nucleotides not matched to a gene: 5. CDR3 region: CASSSGGTSGGEQYF. CDR3 in DNA: TGTGCCAGCAGCTCTGGGGGGACTAGCGGGGGCGAGCAGTACTTC. The whole variable domain, filled in from reference TRBV11-2 and TRBJ2-7, reads EAGVAQSPRYKIIEKRQSVAFWCNPISGHATLYWYQQILGQGPKLLIQFQNNGVVDDSQLPKDRFSAERLKGVDSTLKIQPAKLEDSAVYLCASSSGGTSGGEQYFGPGTRLTVT.

J is TRBJ2-3 and V is TRBV5-4, with TRBD2 as a possible D gene (5 bases). Deletions cut 5 bases from V and 4 bases from J, with 11 bases between. This CDR3 has 13 amino acids. From germline, CDR1 is SGHNT and CDR2 YYREEE (reference sequence). In nucleotides, the CDR3 is TGTGCCAGCAGGTCGGCAGCGGCAGATACGCAGTATTTT. It is translated as CASRSAAADTQYF.

The chain has TRBV12-3 or TRBV12-4 and TRBJ1-4, with D possibly being TRBD1 (5 bases). The CDR3 has 13 amino acids. The V end was cut by 2 bases, the J end by 8 bases, with 9 bases between. The CDR3 sequence is CASSLMKGEKLFF. In nucleotides, the CDR3 is TGTGCCAGCAGTTTAATGAAGGGGGAAAAACTGTTTTTT.

The chain is built from TRBV30 and TRBJ1-5; TRBD1 matches 10 bases. CDR1 and CDR2 from the germline V gene are GTSNPN and SVGIG (reference sequence). CDR3 length: 16 residues. The trim removed 0 bases at V and 6 bases at J, leaving 8 bases unmatched. CDR3 sequence reads: CAWSVRDRGLSQPQHF. In nucleotides, the CDR3 is TGTGCCTGGAGTGTTCGAGACAGGGGGCTCAGTCAGCCCCAGCATTTT.

This sequence joins TRBV7-2 and TRBJ2-2, with TRBD2 identical over 12 bases. The CDR3 runs to 15 residues. The trim removed 7 bases at V and 4 bases at J, leaving 4 bases unmatched. Germline V gene lookup returns CDR1 SGHTA and CDR2 FQGNSA. This chain's CDR3 is CASIKLAGGTGELFF. As DNA, the CDR3 is TGTGCCAGCATCAAACTAGCGGGGGGCACCGGGGAGCTGTTTTTT.

This clone turned up a few times. V gene TRBV20-1 combines with J gene TRBJ1-1; D is unresolved. The CDR3 spans 11 residues. Germline CDR1 and CDR2: DFQATT and SNEGSKA (reference sequence). CDR3 amino acids: CSVEMNTEAFF. The CDR3 DNA follows: TGCAGCGTAGAAATGAACACTGAAGCTTTCTTT.

The chain employs TRBV11-2 and TRBJ1-2, with D possibly matching TRBD1 (5 bases). Germline CDR1 is SGHAT and CDR2 is FQNNGV. The germline V and J ends were trimmed by 5 bases and 7 bases, with 8 bases remaining between them. This CDR3 has 11 residues. The CDR3 DNA sequence: TGTGCCAGCAGCCGGGGGGGTGGCTACACCTTC. It specifies CASSRGGGYTF.

Note on this clone: Other DNA sequences from this sample encode an identical CDR3 as well. The J gene is TRBJ2-7, the V gene TRBV15; the match to TRBD2 covers 7 bases. V lost 0 bases and J lost 3; bases outside the gene matches: 2. This CDR3 is 14 amino acids long. In germline, CDR1 is LNHNV, CDR2 YYDKDF (reference sequence). CDR3 loop: CATSREGGGYEQYF. In nucleotides, the CDR3 is TGTGCCACCAGCAGAGAGGGGGGGGGCTACGAGCAGTACTTC.

This clone was recorded once. The chain combines TRBV7-8 with TRBJ2-5; tentatively, D is TRBD2 (6 bases). Looked up from germline, CDR1 is SGHVS and CDR2 is FQNEAQ. The CDR3 length is 14 residues. V lost 5 bases to trimming and J lost 8 bases, with 18 bases between them. The chain's CDR3 is CASSLRDSPITQYF. The CDR3 DNA reads TGTGCCAGCAGCCTCCGGGACTCTCCCATAACCCAGTACTTC.